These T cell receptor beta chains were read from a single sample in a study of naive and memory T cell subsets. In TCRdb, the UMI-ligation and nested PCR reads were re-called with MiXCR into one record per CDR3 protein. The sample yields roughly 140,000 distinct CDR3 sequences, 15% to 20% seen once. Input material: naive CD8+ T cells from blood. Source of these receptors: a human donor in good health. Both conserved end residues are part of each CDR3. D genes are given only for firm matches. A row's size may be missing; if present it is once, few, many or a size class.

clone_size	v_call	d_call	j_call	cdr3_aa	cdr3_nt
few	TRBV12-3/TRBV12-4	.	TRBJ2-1	CASTRSYNEQFF	TGTGCCAGTACGCGCTCCTACAATGAGCAGTTCTTC
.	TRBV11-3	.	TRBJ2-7	CASSLRLGVYYEQYF	TGTGCCAGCAGCTTAAGGCTAGGGGTCTACTACGAGCAGTACTTC
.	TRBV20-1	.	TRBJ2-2	CSARDSGNTGELFF	TGCAGTGCTAGAGATAGCGGAAACACCGGGGAGCTGTTTTTT
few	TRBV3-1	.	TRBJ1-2	CASSQSAGYGYTF	TGTGCCAGCAGCCAATCCGCAGGCTATGGCTACACCTTC
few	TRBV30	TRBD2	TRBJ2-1	CAWGSGSGNEQFF	TGTGCCTGGGGTAGCGGGAGCGGCAATGAGCAGTTCTTC
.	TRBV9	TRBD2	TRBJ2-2	CASSASGSNTGELFF	TGTGCCAGCAGCGCTAGCGGGAGTAACACCGGGGAGCTGTTTTTT
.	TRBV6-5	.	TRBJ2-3	CASSYSPQSGVMTQYF	TGTGCCAGCAGTTACTCCCCACAGTCCGGCGTGATGACGCAGTATTTT
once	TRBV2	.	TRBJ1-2	CATETGNYGYTF	TGTGCCACGGAGACAGGAAACTATGGCTACACCTTC
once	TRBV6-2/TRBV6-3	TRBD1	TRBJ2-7	CASSASGTGPAEQYF	TGTGCCAGCAGTGCGTCCGGGACAGGGCCCGCCGAGCAGTACTTC
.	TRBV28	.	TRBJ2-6	CASSFRAGTLVSGANVLTF	TGTGCCAGCAGTTTTAGGGCAGGGACCTTAGTCTCTGGGGCCAACGTCCTGACTTTC
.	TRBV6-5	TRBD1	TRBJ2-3	CASSSTGTGGADTQYF	TGTGCCAGCAGTTCTACCGGGACAGGGGGTGCAGATACGCAGTATTTT
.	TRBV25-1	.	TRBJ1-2	CASSEGGPYYGYTF	TGTGCCAGCAGTGAAGGGGGGCCCTACTATGGCTACACCTTC
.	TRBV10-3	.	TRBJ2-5	CAISEPGRRETQYF	TGTGCCATCAGTGAGCCGGGACGTCGGGAGACCCAGTACTTC
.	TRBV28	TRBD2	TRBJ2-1	CASSLGLAGVSAQFF	TGTGCCAGCAGTTTAGGGTTAGCGGGAGTGTCTGCGCAGTTCTTC
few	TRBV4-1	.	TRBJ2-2	CASSQVRGTGELFF	TGCGCCAGCAGCCAAGTTCGTGGGACCGGGGAGCTGTTTTTT
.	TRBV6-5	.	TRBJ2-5	CASSYVRGEMQETQYF	TGTGCCAGCAGTTACGTTCGGGGCGAGATGCAAGAGACCCAGTACTTC
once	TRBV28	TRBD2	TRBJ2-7	CASSLGGGREQYF	TGTGCCAGCAGTTTAGGGGGGGGTCGGGAGCAGTACTTC